The T cell receptor beta chain described here comes from a study of neurological immune-mediated disorders. Study-wide findings and caveats: Phylogenetic grouping put 18 of 34 multiple sclerosis patients' repertoires into one related-CDR3 cluster, a possible signature. Expansion of TCR clones was greatest in HTLV-1-associated myelopathy and smallest in multiple sclerosis, where it fell below that of healthy controls.

CDR1 and CDR2 from the germline V gene are SGHRS and YFSETQ. V was pared by 6 bases and J by 5 bases, with 18 bases between. This CDR3 comprises 14 residues. This clonotype was recorded at least ten times. Its antigen is not identified. TCRdb used MiXCR to reprocess the 5' RACE reads, holding one entry per CDR3 protein. Of over 45,000 distinct CDR3 sequences listed, roughly 3.2% were seen once; the top ten hold approximately 16%. V is TRBV5-1 and J is TRBJ2-7; weak D call: TRBD1 (5 bases). The sequenced material came from PBMCs. This clonotype originated in a woman aged 45 to 65 with multiple sclerosis. CDR3 bases: TGCGCCAGCACTCCGACGCAGGGTCTCAACGAGCAGTACTTC. Residues: CASTPTQGLNEQYF.